A single sample gave rise to the 22 T cell receptor beta chains below, sequenced in a study of blood T cell repertoires in COVID-19. This table comes from immunoSEQ multiplex PCR, and its TCRdb copy is limited to in-frame clones, with some not included. Here the sample spans hundreds of thousands of clones, around 87% being singletons. Sequenced sample: PBMCs or T cells enriched from blood (not recorded which). These receptors originate from a man aged 18 to 29 who had recovered from COVID-19.

The CDR3 DNA reads as TGTGCCAGCAGGCGGGACTATACGGGGACCGGGGAGCTGTTTTTT. It codes for CASRRDYTGTGELFF. V is TRBV28 and J is TRBJ2-2; 7 positions agree with TRBD2. Germline V CDR1 and CDR2: MDHEN, SYDVKM. Unmatched junction bases numbered 9, after V lost 6 bases and J lost 5 bases. The length of the CDR3 is 15 residues.

This CDR3 is CASRQGLAGTGELFF. In DNA form, the CDR3 reads TGTGCCAGCAGACAGGGACTAGCGGGGACCGGGGAGCTGTTTTTT. This chain connects TRBV2 to TRBJ2-2; 13 bases are shared with TRBD2. The CDR3 totals 15 residues. Germline assignment: CDR1 SNHLY and CDR2 FYNNEI. V gave up 6 bases and J gave up 5 bases; unmatched junction bases: 3.

The gene calls are TRBV6-5 and TRBJ1-3, with 8 nucleotides matching TRBD1. This CDR3 has 14 amino acids. The junction had 10 bases not matched to a gene; V was cut back by 8 bases and J by 7 bases. Germline values: CDR1 MNHEY, CDR2 SVGAGI. The CDR3 sequence: CASSQGALINTIYF. For the CDR3, the DNA is TGTGCCAGCTCTCAGGGGGCGTTGATTAACACCATATATTTT.

The chain has TRBV6-2 or TRBV6-3 and TRBJ2-3, with 8 bases identical to TRBD1. From germline, CDR1 is MNHEY and CDR2 SVGEGT. CDR3 length: 16 amino acids. V was pared by 5 bases and J by 1 base, with 8 bases of the junction left unmatched. In DNA, the CDR3 is TGTGCCAGCAGTACACGACAGGGGACGGGCACAGATACGCAGTATTTT. This gives the protein CASSTRQGTGTDTQYF.

This chain uses TRBV12-3 or TRBV12-4 with TRBJ2-1; 10 positions match TRBD1. After removal of 5 bases from V and 7 bases from J, the junction contained 2 bases not matched to a gene. The CDR3 runs to 13 residues. CDR3 loop: CASSRGQGNEQFF. In DNA, the CDR3 is TGTGCCAGCAGTCGGGGACAGGGGAATGAGCAGTTCTTC.

V usage is TRBV9 and J usage is TRBJ2-2; perhaps TRBD1 as D (5 bases). With 4 bases removed from V and 4 bases from J, the gap between germline ends came to 20 bases. The CDR3 loop spans 17 amino acids. Germline CDR1 reads SGDLS; CDR2 reads YYNGEE. CDR3 nucleotides: TGTGCCAGCAGCCCCCGACAGCTGGGGCTTGGCACCGGGGAGCTGTTTTTT. It translates to CASSPRQLGLGTGELFF.

V gene TRBV28 combines with J gene TRBJ1-2; D remains ambiguous. The V gene lost 7 bases and the J gene lost 2 bases, with 11 bases spanning the gap. The germline V gene encodes CDR1 MDHEN and CDR2 SYDVKM. The CDR3 is 13 amino acids. CDR3 DNA: TGTGCCAGCACACCGAAGCCCAACTATGGCTACACCTTC. It translates to CASTPKPNYGYTF.

J is TRBJ2-2 and V is TRBV2, with D possibly TRBD2 on 5 matching bases. Germline loops: CDR1 SNHLY, CDR2 FYNNEI. The V end lost 5 bases, the J end lost 0 bases, and 7 bases lay between the germline ends. The CDR3 extends over 14 amino acids. CDR3 sequence: CASSTGTNTGELFF. CDR3 nucleotide sequence: TGTGCCAGCAGTACGGGGACGAACACCGGGGAGCTGTTTTTT.

The chain carries TRBV5-1 and TRBJ1-4; TRBD1 aligns across 8 bases. Germline V lookup: CDR1 SGHRS, CDR2 YFSETQ. The CDR3 covers 14 residues. The V segment lost 4 bases and the J segment 5 bases; nucleotides outside the gene matches: 4. CDR3 bases: TGCGCCAGCAGCCCGACAGGGGAAAATGAAAAACTGTTTTTT. Translated: CASSPTGENEKLFF.

The V and J genes are TRBV24-1 and TRBJ1-1, with TRBD1 identical over 7 bases. The CDR3 contains 13 residues. V trimming: 9 bases; J trimming: 4 bases; junction bases outside the gene matches: 7. From germline, CDR1 is KGHDR and CDR2 SFDVKD. The CDR3 DNA reads TGTGCCACCTCCAACCGGGACAGCACTGAAGCTTTCTTT. Protein: CATSNRDSTEAFF.

V and J are TRBV6-5 and TRBJ2-7, with D possibly matching TRBD1 (5 bases). Germline-derived CDR1 and CDR2 are MNHEY and SVGAGI. The CDR3 totals 15 residues. Between the trimmed V and J ends, which lost 6 bases and 0 bases, there was a span of 15 bases. This chain's CDR3 is CASSPRWQGSYEQYF. Here the CDR3 DNA reads TGTGCCAGCAGCCCCCGCTGGCAGGGCTCCTACGAGCAGTACTTC.

In this sample, this clone turned up once. The chain combines TRBV5-8 with TRBJ1-2; no firm D call. CDR3 length: 13 residues. The ends were cut back, 2 bases at V and 3 bases at J, with 8 bases in the middle. Germline lookup yields CDR1 SGHTS and CDR2 YDEGEE. The CDR3 DNA reads TGTGCCAGCAGCTTATACGGGGACTATGGCTACACCTTC. Translation: CASSLYGDYGYTF.

The gene calls are TRBV28 and TRBJ1-2; D possibly corresponds to TRBD1 (6 bases). V was cut by 4 bases and J by 4 bases, with 13 bases left in between. Germline V gives CDR1 MDHEN, CDR2 SYDVKM. CDR3 length equals 14 residues. Written as DNA, the CDR3 is TGTGCCAGCAGTTACACAGGGCGCGTCTATGGCTACACCTTC. Residues: CASSYTGRVYGYTF.

The chain employs TRBV19 and TRBJ1-2; 8 positions match TRBD1. CDR1 and CDR2 (germline): LNHDA, SQIVND (reference sequence). The CDR3 spans 15 residues. V was clipped by 0 bases and J by 4 bases; unmatched bases: 4. The CDR3 here is CASSIDGDRTYGYTF. The CDR3, as DNA: TGTGCCAGTAGTATAGACGGGGACAGGACCTATGGCTACACCTTC.

J is TRBJ1-4 and V is TRBV7-9; D might be TRBD1 (6 bases). CDR1 and CDR2 (germline): SEHNR, FQNEAQ (reference sequence). V lost 3 bases, J lost 5 bases, and 10 bases lay in between. The CDR3 runs to 14 residues. CDR3 sequence reads: CASSLQGTNEKLFF. In DNA, the CDR3 is TGTGCCAGCAGCTTGCAGGGGACAAATGAAAAACTGTTTTTT.

The chain is built from TRBV4-1 and TRBJ2-1; 8 bases map to TRBD2. The CDR3 extends over 17 amino acids. The germline V gene has CDR1 MGHRA and CDR2 YSYEKL. V trimming: 0 bases; J trimming: 2 bases; junction bases outside the gene matches: 6. Written as DNA, the CDR3 is TGCGCCAGCAGCCAAGATTCAGGACTAGCAGCCTACAATGAGCAGTTCTTC. This sequence encodes CASSQDSGLAAYNEQFF.

The count of this clone is one. The chain has TRBV12-2 and TRBJ2-1; TRBD1, the table's D call, lacks a check against the DNA. TRBV12-2 is tagged as a pseudogene. The CDR3 is 17 residues long. The CDR3 loop is CASRSPFLPGQYNEQFF. The CDR3 nucleotides are TGTGCAAGTCGCTCACCTTTCCTTCCGGGACAATACAATGAGCAGTTCTTC.

In its sample, this clone was seen once. The chain links TRBV28 to TRBJ2-7; D is ambiguous. In germline, CDR1 is MDHEN, CDR2 SYDVKM. V was cut by 4 bases and J by 4 bases, with 5 bases left in between. The CDR3 has 11 residues. This CDR3 is CASSYRYEQYF. CDR3 coding DNA: TGTGCCAGCAGTTATAGATACGAGCAGTACTTC.

CDR3 protein: CASSLWGPTGANVLTF. The CDR3 coding sequence is TGTGCCAGCAGTTTATGGGGCCCTACTGGGGCCAACGTCCTGACTTTC. The gene calls are TRBV27 and TRBJ2-6, with D possibly TRBD1 on 5 matching bases. V gave up 1 base and J gave up 2 bases, with 9 bases separating them. In germline, CDR1 is MNHEY, CDR2 SMNVEV (reference sequence). The CDR3 loop spans 16 amino acids.

The chain links TRBV5-1 to TRBJ1-2; D is uncertain. This CDR3 has 14 residues. V shed 0 bases and J shed 3 bases, with 9 bases lying between them. CDR1 is SGHRS and CDR2 is YFSETQ in the germline V gene. The CDR3 loop reads CASSLAEVHYGYTF. The CDR3 bases are TGCGCCAGCAGCTTGGCGGAGGTCCACTATGGCTACACCTTC.

The CDR3 region is CASRSPTGDYGYTF. The CDR3 DNA reads TGTGCCAGCAGGTCCCCGACAGGCGACTATGGCTACACCTTC. This sequence joins TRBV6-5 and TRBJ1-2, with D perhaps TRBD1 (6 bases). This CDR3 has 14 residues. V shed 6 bases and J shed 3 bases, with 14 bases lying between them. Germline lookup yields CDR1 MNHEY and CDR2 SVGAGI.

CDR3 sequence reads: CASSPVGAGVGEQYF. The CDR3 DNA follows: TGTGCCAGCTCACCGGTCGGGGCGGGAGTGGGTGAGCAGTACTTC. The rearrangement uses TRBV18 and TRBJ2-7; 7 bases fit TRBD2. The ends lost 3 bases at V and 7 bases at J; junction bases unmatched: 12. Germline CDR1 reads KGHSH; CDR2 reads LQKENI. The CDR3 totals 15 residues.